A selection of T cell receptor beta chains follows, all from one sample in a study of radiotherapy plus CTLA-4 blockade in lung cancer. Data came from immunoSEQ multiplex PCR; TCRdb stores just in-frame clones and leaves some out. Of about 73,000 clones in the sample, roughly 84% are singletons; the top ten hold about 38%. The sequencing used peripheral blood, collected from a patient treated with radiotherapy plus ipilimumab. The source is a human donor with non-small cell lung cancer that progressed on radiotherapy plus ipilimumab. CDR3s leave out the opening cysteine and the closing phenylalanine or tryptophan.

j_call v_call cdr3_aa
TRBJ2-7 TRBV10-3 AISEQGGDGDEQY
TRBJ2-3 TRBV19 ATGSGFVDTQY
TRBJ1-1 TRBV29-1 SVVGVNTEAF
TRBJ2-2 TRBV5-4 ASSSRQGAAGELF
TRBJ1-1 TRBV6-5 ASSTPSGNTEAF
TRBJ1-5 TRBV7-2 ASSLATGDGKPQH
TRBJ2-5 TRBV5-4 ASSLEGPQETQY
TRBJ2-6 TRBV9 ASSVGIPNRDTSGANVLT
TRBJ2-7 TRBV6-1 ASSPMGFNEQY
TRBJ2-7 TRBV6-1 ASRRDGDAHEQY
TRBJ2-1 TRBV28 ASSYRPGLDHNEQF
TRBJ1-2 TRBV28 ASSLVSEGYT
TRBJ2-3 TRBV9 ASSVSILVRDTQY
TRBJ2-3 TRBV5-1 ASSEGQVGVTQY
TRBJ2-7 TRBV29-1 SVSDRGYEQY
TRBJ2-2 TRBV5-1 ASSLASLASNTGELF
TRBJ1-5 TRBV28 ASSDSGNQPQH
TRBJ2-1 TRBV29-1 SAKIGQGGNNEQF
TRBJ1-1 TRBV28 ASSLGDHNTEAF
TRBJ1-5 TRBV27 ASTPSLNQPQH
TRBJ1-5 TRBV9 ASSFEGASNQPQH
TRBJ2-7 TRBV6-5 ASSSLAGAYYEQY
TRBJ1-5 TRBV9 ASSPTATPNQPQH
TRBJ2-5 TRBV5-6 ASSFFTAGGTRQETQY
TRBJ2-2 TRBV27 ASSFGPGELF
TRBJ2-3 TRBV18 ASSPGQGYTDTQY
TRBJ1-5 TRBV11-2 ASSPKGARQPQH
TRBJ1-4 TRBV18 ASSQGGQGSEKLF
TRBJ1-5 TRBV19 ASSTPNQPQH
TRBJ2-7 TRBV6-4 ASSDARRGRTYEQY
TRBJ2-3 TRBV7-2 ASSLGGGADTQY
TRBJ1-2 TRBV6-1 ASRSRVYGYT
TRBJ1-4 TRBV5-6 ASSLRQGAEKLF
TRBJ1-5 TRBV28 ASKPGTGGNQPQH
TRBJ1-4 TRBV4-1 ASSPQGGQGWEKLF
TRBJ2-3 TRBV27 ASSLSGQGARGTDTQY
TRBJ2-5 TRBV2 ASKIQETQY
TRBJ2-7 TRBV11-1 ASSLYLGGGTYEQY
TRBJ1-2 TRBV20-1 SARYGNGYT
TRBJ2-1 TRBV30 AWSDLVEQF
TRBJ2-7 TRBV10-3 AIRPGTSGLEQY
TRBJ2-3 TRBV5-1 ASTLRSGRRTDTQY
TRBJ1-3 TRBV7-9 ASSPGRGESGNTIY
TRBJ2-7 TRBV30 AWRTGERLWLQY
TRBJ2-2 TRBV18 ASSPGTGTTGELF
TRBJ2-1 TRBV12-5 ASGLERSDEQF
TRBJ1-1 TRBV10-3 AISETGITEAF
TRBJ2-7 TRBV10-3 AAGTSGTSYEQY
NA TRBV5-1 ASSLAANYEQY
TRBJ2-1 TRBV30 AWSGSSYNEQF
TRBJ1-5 TRBV18 ASSPGTGYSNQPQH
TRBJ1-5 TRBV18 ASSPGQGGRQPQH
TRBJ2-2 TRBV5-6 ASSARAGRLTGELF
TRBJ1-2 TRBV20-1 SARIGGGYT
TRBJ2-1 TRBV5-1 ASSLDSTYNEQF
TRBJ1-2 TRBV30 AWFADHYGYT
TRBJ2-3 TRBV10-1 ASSVSTDTQY
TRBJ2-7 TRBV7-9 ASSLSGTYEQY
TRBJ2-1 TRBV30 AWSVQERAGESEQF